The clone carrying this T cell receptor beta chain was seen only once. TCRdb's copy holds only in-frame clones and misses some; the assay was immunoSEQ multiplex PCR. The table has 160,000 or so clones, about 85% seen once. The entry originates in a study of blood T cell repertoires in COVID-19. Trimming took 1 base from V and 6 from J, leaving 13 bases between them. Germline-derived CDR1 and CDR2 are GTSNPN and SVGIG (reference sequence). The CDR3 loop spans 14 amino acids. Sequenced: peripheral blood. The TCR was taken from a woman between 70 and 85 years old with acute or convalescent COVID-19. The chain links TRBV30 to TRBJ1-5; a possible D gene is TRBD1 (6 bases). Written as DNA, the CDR3 is TGTGCCTGGAGTGAGGCGGCAGGGGCTCAGCCCCAGCATTTT. It codes for CAWSEAAGAQPQHF. Full variable domain (remainder filled in from reference TRBV30 and TRBJ1-5): SQTIHQWPATLVQPVGSPLSLECTVEGTSNPNLYWYRQAAGRGLQLLFYSVGIGQISSEVPQNLSASRPQDRQFILSSKKLLLSDSGFYLCAWSEAAGAQPQHFGDGTRLSIL.